The 19 T cell receptor beta chains presented below share a single source sample, sequenced in a study of beta chain features in type 1 diabetes (dated by TCRdb to 2016 to 2018). On the study overall, not on this receptor specifically: A moderate but significant shortening of TCRB CDR3 length was observed in type 1 diabetes patients in all four CD4+ subsets.

What these receptors recognize is not known. Receptor libraries were prepared by the immunoSEQ multiplex PCR assay. The High Capacity cDNA Reverse Transcription Kit was used to reverse transcribe all of the isolated RNA, meaning that expressed TCRB transcripts were what got sequenced. Here the immuneACCESS table is served through TCRdb, limited to in-frame sequences with V and J called. Missing clones are a known gap in these copies; in checked studies unresolved V genes cover under half, and the rest lacks a known reason. For this sample there are about 180,000 clones; approximately 7.8% appear just once. The leading ten clones occupy 0.94% of the sample. Sequencing was performed on central memory CD4+ T cells from blood. These receptors were obtained from a woman aged 40 to 50 with type 1 diabetes.

This clone was observed a handful of times. The V call is TRBV7-2, the J call TRBJ1-2; D unclear. V lost 5 bases, J lost 4 bases, and 14 bases lay in between. Germline V gives CDR1 SGHTA, CDR2 FQGNSA. This CDR3 spans 14 amino acids. The CDR3 sequence is CASSPSQVSYGYTF. CDR3 DNA: TGTGCCAGCAGCCCCTCTCAGGTGTCCTATGGCTACACCTTC.

The chain is built from TRBV19 and TRBJ1-5, with a tentative D call TRBD1 (6 bases). The ends were cut back, 3 bases at V and 4 bases at J, with 10 bases in the middle. This CDR3 spans 14 amino acids. Looked up from germline, CDR1 is LNHDA and CDR2 is SQIVND (reference sequence). The CDR3 region has the DNA TGTGCCAGTAGTATCAACAGGGTGAATCAGCCCCAGCATTTT. It yields the protein CASSINRVNQPQHF. Full variable domain (rest looked up from reference TRBV19 and TRBJ1-5): DGGITQSPKYLFRKEGQNVTLSCEQNLNHDAMYWYRQDPGQGLRLIYYSQIVNDFQKGDIAEGYSVSREKKESFPLTVTSAQKNPTAFYLCASSINRVNQPQHFGDGTRLSIL.

The chain couples TRBV6-5 to TRBJ2-5; a weak D match, TRBD2 (7 bases). The CDR3 consists of 13 residues. Looked up from germline, CDR1 is MNHEY and CDR2 is SVGAGI. Trimming shortened V by 6 bases and J by 4 bases, and 12 bases separated the two germline ends. The CDR3 spells CASRRGAGETQYF. The CDR3 DNA reads as TGTGCCAGCAGACGGGGGGCCGGAGAGACCCAGTACTTC.

The chain links TRBV4-1 to TRBJ2-1, with 10 bases lining up with TRBD2. Losses at the gene ends were 3 bases for V and 0 bases for J; bases not matched to a gene: 11. Germline CDR1 MGHRA, CDR2 YSYEKL. The CDR3 length is 19 residues. The CDR3 DNA is TGCGCCAGCAGCCAGGGAGCGGGAGGGCCCGTGGACTCCTACAATGAGCAGTTCTTC. Translation gives CASSQGAGGPVDSYNEQFF.

This clone was picked up a small number of times. The rearrangement links TRBV6-6 to TRBJ1-1; D gene unclear. Germline CDR1 MNHNY, CDR2 SVGAGI (reference sequence). CDR3 size: 11 residues. V shed 9 bases and J shed 3 bases, with 8 bases lying between them. CDR3 nucleotide sequence: TGTGCCAGTAGGAGGGACACTGAAGCTTTCTTT. Translating gives CASRRDTEAFF.

This clone showed up just a few times. The rearrangement uses TRBV14 and TRBJ2-5; TRBD1 might be the D (6 bases). The germline V and J ends were trimmed by 5 bases and 7 bases, with 17 bases remaining between them. Germline-derived CDR1 and CDR2 are SGHDN and FVKESK. The CDR3 has 14 amino acids. CDR3 loop: CASSKIQGSGTQYF. The CDR3 DNA follows: TGTGCCAGCAGCAAGATACAGGGTTCGGGGACCCAGTACTTC.

V usage is TRBV7-9 and J usage is TRBJ1-1; D might be TRBD1 (6 bases). V was cut by 6 bases and J by 4 bases, with 9 bases left in between. There are 12 residues in the CDR3. Germline lookup yields CDR1 SEHNR and CDR2 FQNEAQ (reference sequence). Here the CDR3 reads CASRQGPTEAFF. The CDR3 nucleotides read TGTGCCAGCAGACAGGGCCCCACTGAAGCTTTCTTT.

There are a few counts of this clone. The chain has TRBV7-2 and TRBJ1-2, with 9 positions matching TRBD1. Germline V gives CDR1 SGHTA, CDR2 FQGNSA. CDR3 length: 15 amino acids. After removal of 5 bases from V and 0 bases from J, the junction contained 4 bases not matched to a gene. CDR3: CASSPNRGPNYGYTF. Written as DNA, the CDR3 is TGTGCCAGCAGCCCCAACAGGGGGCCTAACTATGGCTACACCTTC.

The chain has TRBV5-6 and TRBJ2-5; weak D call: TRBD2 (6 bases). Trimming pared 3 bases from V and 4 bases from J, leaving 10 bases between. The CDR3 has 13 amino acids. Per germline, CDR1 SGHDT and CDR2 YYEEEE. The CDR3 DNA sequence: TGTGCCAGCAGCTCGCGAGCGGGAGAGACCCAGTACTTC. Translation gives CASSSRAGETQYF.

The chain has TRBV19 and TRBJ1-2; 7 positions match TRBD1. This CDR3 comprises 14 residues. Germline CDR1 and CDR2: LNHDA and SQIVND (reference sequence). The ends lost 4 bases at V and 1 base at J; junction bases unmatched: 3. The CDR3 loop is CASSTRQGNYGYTF. CDR3 DNA sequence: TGTGCCAGTAGTACCCGACAGGGTAACTATGGCTACACCTTC. Complete variable domain (other parts from reference TRBV19 and TRBJ1-2): DGGITQSPKYLFRKEGQNVTLSCEQNLNHDAMYWYRQDPGQGLRLIYYSQIVNDFQKGDIAEGYSVSREKKESFPLTVTSAQKNPTAFYLCASSTRQGNYGYTFGSGTRLTVV.

The chain recombines TRBV6-5 with TRBJ2-7, with a possible D match to TRBD2 (6 bases). The CDR3 contains 15 residues. The V gene's germline CDR1 is MNHEY and CDR2 SVGAGI. V was cut by 0 bases and J by 2 bases, with 11 bases left in between. Here the CDR3 DNA reads TGTGCCAGCAGTTACTCGGTACGGGGGACCTACGAGCAGTACTTC. Translation: CASSYSVRGTYEQYF.

The chain is built from TRBV29-1 and TRBJ2-1; the D gene is possibly TRBD1 (5 bases). Per germline, CDR1 SQVTM and CDR2 ANQGSEA. The CDR3 consists of 15 residues. Between the trimmed V and J ends, which lost 3 bases and 9 bases, there was a span of 21 bases. CDR3 sequence reads: CSVEQGFSLVGEQFF. The CDR3 coding sequence is TGCAGCGTTGAGCAGGGATTCTCCTTAGTGGGTGAGCAGTTCTTC.

V gene TRBV6-6 combines with J gene TRBJ2-7; a weak D match, TRBD2 (6 bases). Deletions cut 5 bases from V and 3 bases from J, with 20 bases between. Germline assignment: CDR1 MNHNY and CDR2 SVGAGI (reference sequence). This CDR3 has 16 residues. In DNA form, the CDR3 reads TGTGCCAGCAGTCCTACAAGTGGGAGGTCGTTCTACGAGCAGTACTTC. This encodes CASSPTSGRSFYEQYF.

This chain connects TRBV4-1 to TRBJ1-5; a possible D gene is TRBD1 (5 bases). The V gene lost 0 bases and the J gene lost 0 bases, with 12 bases spanning the gap. CDR1 MGHRA and CDR2 YSYEKL come from the germline V gene. CDR3 size: 17 residues. The DNA for the CDR3 is TGCGCCAGCAGCCAAGAGGGGCAGCTCGATAGCAATCAGCCCCAGCATTTT. Amino acid sequence: CASSQEGQLDSNQPQHF.

V usage is TRBV7-7 and J usage is TRBJ2-5; D may be TRBD1 (6 bases). In germline, CDR1 is SSHAT, CDR2 FNYEAQ (reference sequence). The length of the CDR3 is 15 residues. V was pared by 1 base and J by 2 bases, with 11 bases between. The CDR3 region has the DNA TGTGCCAGCAGCTTAGACGGGACACAGCAAGAGACCCAGTACTTC. Translated, it gives CASSLDGTQQETQYF.

The V and J genes are TRBV18 and TRBJ1-2; the match to TRBD1 covers 7 bases. Germline V gene sequence: CDR1 KGHSH, CDR2 LQKENI. V trimming: 4 bases; J trimming: 7 bases; junction bases outside the gene matches: 6. The CDR3 spans 13 residues. CDR3 bases: TGTGCCAGCTCACTCGACTACAGGGGTGGCTACACCTTC. Encoded protein: CASSLDYRGGYTF.

This chain links TRBV7-3 with TRBJ2-1; the match to TRBD2 covers 8 bases. J was trimmed by 1 base and V by 1 base; bases with no gene match: 0. Germline V gene lookup returns CDR1 SGHTA and CDR2 FQGTGA. CDR3 length: 15 amino acids. The CDR3 nucleotides are TGTGCCAGCAGCTTAATAGCGGGGTCCTACAATGAGCAGTTCTTC. Encoded protein: CASSLIAGSYNEQFF.

This clone was counted at least ten times. The chain is built from TRBV5-4 and TRBJ2-7; possibly TRBD1 for D (6 bases). CDR3 length: 14 amino acids. Deletions cut 0 bases from V and 4 bases from J, with 11 bases between. Germline values: CDR1 SGHNT, CDR2 YYREEE (reference sequence). CDR3 loop: CASSLAQGKYEQYF. DNA for the CDR3: TGTGCCAGCAGCTTGGCTCAGGGGAAGTACGAGCAGTACTTC.

This clone was seen repeatedly, ten times or more. The chain has TRBV19 and TRBJ2-5; 7 bases align to TRBD1. The V segment lost 6 bases and the J segment 5 bases; nucleotides outside the gene matches: 12. The germline gives CDR1 LNHDA, CDR2 SQIVND (reference sequence). This CDR3 is built from 15 residues. For the CDR3, the DNA is TGTGCCAGTAGCGCTGGGACAGTCGAAGGGGAGACCCAGTACTTC. It is translated as CASSAGTVEGETQYF.